This TCR beta chain appears in the sequencing data of a study of graft-versus-host responses after intestinal transplantation. Study overall: Transplants given to recipients were multivisceral, liver-intestinal, or isolated intestinal. General study results and limits: Recipient marrow harbored GvH clones, some of which surfaced first in ileum or blood. Within the allografts of patients who had graft-donor T cell macrochimerism, graft-versus-host to host-versus-graft clonal ratios were high.

Germline V gene sequence: CDR1 LNHDA, CDR2 SQIVND (reference sequence). The length of the CDR3 is 14 residues. V lost 5 bases and J lost 0, with 9 bases in between. This clone has more than one count but fewer than ten. Antigen specificity is unknown. Only in-frame clones appear in the TCRdb table, and some are missing; sequencing was by immunoSEQ multiplex PCR. The sample has about 120,000 clones, roughly 95% seen once; the top ten hold 3% to 4%. The chain combines TRBV19 with TRBJ2-3, with a tentative D call TRBD2 (5 bases). Source: unstimulated CD8+ T cells sorted from spleen or lymph node cells, taken before intestinal transplant. This TCR derives from a human donor who received an intestinal transplant. The CDR3 DNA sequence: TGTGCCAGTAGTTGGGAGACTAGCACAGATACGCAGTATTTT. Its protein is CASSWETSTDTQYF.